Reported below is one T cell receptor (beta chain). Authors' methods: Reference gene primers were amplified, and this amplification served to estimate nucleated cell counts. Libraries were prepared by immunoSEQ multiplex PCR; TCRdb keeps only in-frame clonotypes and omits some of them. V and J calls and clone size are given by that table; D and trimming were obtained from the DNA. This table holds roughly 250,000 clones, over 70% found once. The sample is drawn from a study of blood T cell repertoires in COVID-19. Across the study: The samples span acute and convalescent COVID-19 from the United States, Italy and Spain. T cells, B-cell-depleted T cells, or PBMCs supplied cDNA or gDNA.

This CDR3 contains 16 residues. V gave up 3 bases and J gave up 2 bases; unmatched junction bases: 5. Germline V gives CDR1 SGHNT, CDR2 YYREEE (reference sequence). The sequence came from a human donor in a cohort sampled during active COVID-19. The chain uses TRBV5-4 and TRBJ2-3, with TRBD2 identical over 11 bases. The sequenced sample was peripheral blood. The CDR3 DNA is TGTGCCAGCAGCTCTCCGGGACTAGCGGACACAGATACGCAGTATTTT. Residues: CASSSPGLADTDTQYF.